A selection of T cell receptor beta chains follows, all from one sample in a study of blood T cell repertoires in COVID-19. The method was immunoSEQ multiplex PCR; TCRdb's version includes in-frame clones alone and lacks a portion of them. The repertoire consists of roughly 240,000 clones, with 85% occurring once and the leading ten covering about 9.3%. The sequenced sample was PBMCs or T cells enriched from blood (not recorded which). These receptors were collected from a woman aged 45-65 years with acute COVID-19. CDR3s include the opening cysteine and the closing phenylalanine or tryptophan. The order of the fields is D gene, clone size, V gene, J gene, CDR3 DNA, CDR3 protein. D genes are given only for firm matches. Where a row states a size, it is once, few, many or the class of an expanded clone; other rows omit it.

>.|.|TRBV6-5|TRBJ1-2
TGTGCCAGCAGACACGACACTAACTATGGCTACACCTTC
CASRHDTNYGYTF
>.|.|TRBV11-3|TRBJ2-1
TGTGCCAGCAGCTTAGATGGCGGCTACAATGAGCAGTTCTTC
CASSLDGGYNEQFF
>TRBD1|.|TRBV6-5|TRBJ1-4
TGTGCCAGCAGCCGACAGGGGCGGACTAATGAAAAACTGTTTTTT
CASSRQGRTNEKLFF
>.|.|TRBV2|TRBJ1-2
TGTGCCAGCAGTGAAAACTCCTATGGCTACACCTTC
CASSENSYGYTF
>.|.|TRBV3-1/TRBV3-2|TRBJ1-4
TGTGCCAGCAGCCAAGATAGACAGGTTTATGAAAAACTGTTTTTT
CASSQDRQVYEKLFF
>TRBD1|.|TRBV7-6|TRBJ1-1
TGTGCCAGCAGCCTGAGGACAGGGTGGGACACTGAAGCTTTCTTT
CASSLRTGWDTEAFF
>.|.|TRBV5-1|TRBJ1-2
TGCGCCAGCAGCTTCGGGACGGGAGCTAACTATGGCTACACCTTC
CASSFGTGANYGYTF
>.|.|TRBV12-3/TRBV12-4|TRBJ1-5
TGTGCCAGCAGTTTAACCCGCGAGGGGCCCCAGCATTTT
CASSLTREGPQHF
>TRBD1|once|TRBV19|TRBJ1-4
TGTGCCAGTAGTACGGCTGGGACAGATGAAAAACTGTTTTTT
CASSTAGTDEKLFF
>TRBD1|.|TRBV6-5|TRBJ2-3
TGTGCCAGCAGGGGAGACAGGGGCCCGGGTACGCAGTATTTT
CASRGDRGPGTQYF
>.|.|TRBV19|TRBJ1-2
TGTGCCAGTAGTATGGGCCAGGGATATGGCTACACCTTC
CASSMGQGYGYTF
>TRBD2|.|TRBV10-3|TRBJ2-5
TGTGCCATCAGTGAGTGGACTAGATCGCAAGAGACCCAGTACTTC
CAISEWTRSQETQYF
>.|few|TRBV12-5|TRBJ1-5
TGTGCTAGTGGTGTAAATCAGCCCCAGCATTTT
CASGVNQPQHF
>.|.|TRBV14|TRBJ1-2
TGTGCCAGCAGCCAAGCGTCGGGGTGGAGTTATGGCTACACCTTC
CASSQASGWSYGYTF
>.|.|TRBV28|TRBJ1-2
TGTGCCAGCAGTTCATTTCGGTTGGACTATGGCTACACCTTC
CASSSFRLDYGYTF
>.|.|TRBV7-8|TRBJ1-3
TGTGCCAGCAGCTTAGGCGGAGGAAACACCATATATTTT
CASSLGGGNTIYF
>.|once|TRBV2|TRBJ2-5
TGTGCCAGCAGTGAATCGGGGGCCCAGTACTTC
CASSESGAQYF
>.|.|TRBV12-5|TRBJ1-1
TGTGCTAGTGGTTTGTTCGCTGAAGCTTTCTTT
CASGLFAEAFF
>.|once|TRBV19|TRBJ1-2
TGTGCCAGTAGTATAGCCACTCTTGGCTACACCTTC
CASSIATLGYTF
>.|.|TRBV10-3|TRBJ1-2
TGTGCCATCAGTGAGTCTCAGGGTGCGGGCTACACCTTC
CAISESQGAGYTF
>.|.|TRBV12-3/TRBV12-4|TRBJ2-3
TGTGCCAGCAGTCAGGGTTCGGATACGCAGTATTTT
CASSQGSDTQYF
>TRBD1|.|TRBV5-1|TRBJ1-1
TGCGCCAGCAGCTTGTCGGGACAGGGGGCCGAAGCTTTCTTT
CASSLSGQGAEAFF